A single sample is the source of the 22 T cell receptor beta chains below, sequenced in a study of Graves' ophthalmopathy and Graves' hyperthyroidism. Amplification from RNA transcripts yielded the TCR beta CDR3 regions. An initial RT-PCR round employing HTBI primers preceded a second-round multiplex PCR. TCRdb re-called the multiplex PCR reads with MiXCR, one entry per CDR3 protein. The table has roughly 420,000 distinct CDR3 sequences, 20% to 25% seen once; the top ten hold roughly 3.2%. What was sequenced was peripheral blood. These receptor sequences come from a woman younger than 35 with stable Graves' hyperthyroidism.

In its sample, this clonotype was seen a few times. This chain uses TRBV4-3 with TRBJ2-6; weak D call: TRBD1 (5 bases). This CDR3 is 17 amino acids long. With 5 bases removed from V and 0 bases from J, the gap between germline ends came to 14 bases. The germline CDR1 and CDR2 sequences are LGHNA and YSLEER. CDR3: CASSFATGASGANVLTF. In DNA, the CDR3 is TGCGCCAGCAGCTTCGCAACAGGAGCCTCTGGGGCCAACGTCCTGACTTTC.

V gene TRBV6-1 combines with J gene TRBJ2-6; 8 bases agree with TRBD1. CDR3 length: 18 residues. Germline V gives CDR1 MNHNS, CDR2 SASEGT. The trim removed 4 bases at V and 0 bases at J, leaving 8 bases unmatched. CDR3 in amino acids: CASSGTGRLGSGANVLTF. The CDR3 DNA reads as TGTGCCAGCAGTGGGACAGGGCGATTGGGCTCTGGGGCCAACGTCCTGACTTTC.

CDR3 sequence: CASTQDRGIGGYTF. As DNA, the CDR3 is TGTGCCAGCACCCAGGACAGGGGGATAGGGGGCTACACCTTC. The V and J genes are TRBV28 and TRBJ1-2, with TRBD1 matching 10 bases. Germline CDR1 MDHEN, CDR2 SYDVKM. The CDR3 contains 14 residues. Trimming at V came to 7 bases and at J to 8 bases, leaving 10 bases not matched to a gene.

This clonotype was seen a few times. A read error may produce the germline difference seen at one junction end. The CDR3 coding sequence is TGTGCCAGCAGTGAAAACCTGGGACGGGAGTTAACACCCGTCGAGCTGTACTTC. It translates to CASSENLGRELTPVELYF. The gene calls are TRBV25-1 and TRBJ2-7; perhaps TRBD2 as D (6 bases). Germline V gene lookup returns CDR1 MGHDK and CDR2 SYGVNS. The CDR3 is 18 residues long.

V and J are TRBV6-2 or TRBV6-3 and TRBJ1-3, with D perhaps matching TRBD1 (6 bases). This CDR3 region has 20 residues. Germline assignment: CDR1 MNHEY and CDR2 SVGEGT. V lost 0 bases, J lost 0 bases, and 21 bases lay in between. The CDR3 spells CASSYSSPGTQILSGNTIYF. CDR3 nucleotides: TGTGCCAGCAGTTACTCATCCCCCGGGACACAGATCCTCTCTGGAAACACCATATATTTT.

With regard to this clonotype: A much larger clone is a single base away; this may be a read error. The chain uses TRBV19 and TRBJ1-1; D unresolved. The CDR3 loop spans 12 amino acids. Germline CDR1 is LNHDA and CDR2 is SQIVND (reference sequence). The CDR3 DNA sequence: TGTGCCAGTAGTATCGGGCAGACTGAAACTTTCTTT. It yields the protein CASSIGQTETFF.

Points on this clonotype: Given a much more abundant clone one base away, this may be a read error. The chain recombines TRBV6-1 with TRBJ1-1; a weak D match, TRBD1 (5 bases). The V gene's germline CDR1 is MNHNS and CDR2 SASEGT. The CDR3 length is 13 residues. CDR3 loop: CASTKTENTEVFF. The CDR3 DNA follows: TGTGCCAGCACCAAGACAGAGAACACTGAAGTTTTCTTT.

This clonotype was detected many times. The rearrangement joins TRBV29-1 to TRBJ2-7, with 11 bases identical to TRBD1. Germline V CDR1 and CDR2: SQVTM, ANQGSEA. V lost 3 bases to trimming and J lost 3 bases; unmatched junction nucleotides: 1. CDR3 length: 13 amino acids. The CDR3 protein is CSVEGQGVYEQYF. CDR3 bases: TGCAGCGTTGAGGGACAGGGGGTCTACGAGCAGTACTTC.

This clonotype was seen ten or more times. V usage is TRBV6-1 and J usage is TRBJ1-6; 8 bases are shared with TRBD1. Germline V gives CDR1 MNHNS, CDR2 SASEGT. The CDR3 has 13 amino acids. V trimming: 3 bases; J trimming: 8 bases; junction bases outside the gene matches: 0. The CDR3 nucleotides are TGTGCCAGCAGTGAGGACAGGGATTCACCCCTCCACTTT. It codes for CASSEDRDSPLHF.

Ten or more counts support this clonotype. V gene TRBV6-1 combines with J gene TRBJ1-2; D possibly corresponds to TRBD1 (5 bases). Germline-derived CDR1 and CDR2 are MNHNS and SASEGT. The V and J ends lost 7 bases and 2 bases respectively, with 14 bases between them. The CDR3 has 14 residues. The CDR3 DNA reads as TGTGCCAGCATCGAATCGGGGGGGAACTATGGCTACACCTTC. Residues: CASIESGGNYGYTF.

The chain links TRBV6-1 to TRBJ2-7, with D perhaps given as TRBD1 or TRBD2 (5 bases each). The germline V and J ends were trimmed by 2 bases and 6 bases, with 17 bases remaining between them. Germline V lookup: CDR1 MNHNS, CDR2 SASEGT. CDR3 length: 15 residues. The CDR3: CASSERSGAGAEQYF. DNA of the CDR3: TGTGCCAGCAGTGAACGTTCCGGGGCTGGGGCCGAGCAGTACTTC.

This clonotype was detected ten times or more. This rearrangement joins TRBV6-5 to TRBJ2-7, with 7 bases aligning to TRBD2. Germline CDR1 MNHEY, CDR2 SVGAGI. There are 11 residues in the CDR3. V dropped 0 bases and J dropped 12; count of bases not matched to a gene: 2. The CDR3 nucleotides read TGTGCCAGCAGTTACTCGCGGGAGTGGTACTTC. It encodes CASSYSREWYF.

A few counts support this clonotype. Germline and junction disagree at one end, which may indicate a read error. The V call is TRBV7-9, the J call TRBJ2-4; D possibly corresponds to TRBD2 (6 bases). Looked up from germline, CDR1 is SEHNR and CDR2 is FQNEAQ (reference sequence). This CDR3 region has 13 residues. CDR3 residues: CASSPRTSFEKFF. Here the CDR3 DNA reads TGTGCCAGCAGCCCTCGCACTAGCTTTGAGAAGTTCTTC.

V and J are TRBV11-2 and TRBJ2-4; TRBD1 or TRBD2 may be the D gene (6 bases each). Deletions cut 4 bases from V and 3 bases from J, with 16 bases between. The CDR3 has 16 residues. Looked up from germline, CDR1 is SGHAT and CDR2 is FQNNGV. The CDR3 here is CASSSTPGAGKNIQYF. CDR3 in DNA: TGTGCCAGCAGCTCTACCCCGGGGGCCGGCAAAAACATTCAGTACTTC.

Notes on this clonotype: This may arise from a read error, as a much more abundant clone is one base away. The V call is TRBV5-4, the J call TRBJ2-7; D remains unclear. CDR1 is SGHNT and CDR2 is YYREEE in the germline V gene (reference sequence). The CDR3 contains 14 residues. For the CDR3, the DNA is TGTTCCAGCAGCTTGGAGCTCCGATCCTACGAGCAGTACTTC. Its protein is CSSSLELRSYEQYF.

In this sample, this clonotype turned up many times. V usage is TRBV27 and J usage is TRBJ2-7; 12 nucleotides match TRBD2. This CDR3 comprises 16 residues. CDR1 MNHEY and CDR2 SMNVEV come from the germline V gene (reference sequence). Trimming cost V 3 bases and J 5 bases; bases outside gene matches: 8. The CDR3 here is CASSFGLAGPGDEQYF. CDR3 in DNA: TGTGCCAGCAGTTTCGGACTAGCGGGACCCGGGGACGAGCAGTACTTC.

This clonotype was observed a few times. The chain joins TRBV9 to TRBJ2-5; D gene ambiguous. The CDR3 has 13 residues. Germline V gene data show CDR1 as SGDLS and CDR2 as YYNGEE. Trimming removed 0 bases from V and 5 bases from J, with 8 bases in between. The CDR3 nucleotides read TGTGCCAGCAGCGTAGGTCTACTGGAGACCCAGTACTTC. It translates to CASSVGLLETQYF.

This clonotype was detected many times. In nucleotides, the CDR3 is TGTGCCAGCAGCTCGATTGGGACTGAAGCTTTCTTT. Amino acids: CASSSIGTEAFF. This chain uses TRBV7-9 with TRBJ1-1; no firm D call. V gave up 4 bases and J gave up 5 bases, with 8 bases separating them. The CDR3 contains 12 residues. Germline values: CDR1 SEHNR, CDR2 FQNEAQ (reference sequence).

This sequence joins TRBV30 and TRBJ2-2; D is possibly TRBD1 (6 bases). There are 10 residues in the CDR3. Germline CDR1 reads GTSNPN; CDR2 reads SVGIG (reference sequence). The V gene lost 6 bases and the J gene lost 14 bases, with 13 bases spanning the gap. In DNA form, the CDR3 reads TGTGCCTGCCTCAGAGGGGGTCTGTTTTTT. Translating it yields CACLRGGLFF.

This clonotype was recorded many times. The V and J genes are TRBV6-2 or TRBV6-3 and TRBJ2-7, with D perhaps matching TRBD1 (6 bases). The germline gives CDR1 MNHEY, CDR2 SVGEGT. The CDR3 runs to 14 residues. With 5 bases removed from V and 2 bases from J, the gap between germline ends came to 13 bases. CDR3 bases: TGTGCCAGCAGTACAGGGAGAGTGCCCTACGAGCAGTACTTC. Amino acids: CASSTGRVPYEQYF.

In its sample, this clonotype was seen many times. V and J are TRBV12-3 or TRBV12-4 and TRBJ2-5; 14 positions agree with TRBD2. The CDR3 is 15 amino acids. Trimming removed 6 bases from V and 4 bases from J; junction bases left unmatched: 4. The CDR3 DNA follows: TGTGCCAGCAGGGAAGGACTAGCGGGAGGAGAGACCCAGTACTTC. Protein: CASREGLAGGETQYF.

This clonotype was observed many times. V is TRBV6-5 and J is TRBJ2-5, with 14 positions matching TRBD2. This CDR3 has 15 residues. V dropped 6 bases and J dropped 5; count of bases not matched to a gene: 5. The V gene's germline CDR1 is MNHEY and CDR2 SVGAGI. CDR3 region: CASRGLAGVRETQYF. In DNA, the CDR3 is TGTGCCAGCAGGGGACTAGCGGGAGTAAGGGAGACCCAGTACTTC.